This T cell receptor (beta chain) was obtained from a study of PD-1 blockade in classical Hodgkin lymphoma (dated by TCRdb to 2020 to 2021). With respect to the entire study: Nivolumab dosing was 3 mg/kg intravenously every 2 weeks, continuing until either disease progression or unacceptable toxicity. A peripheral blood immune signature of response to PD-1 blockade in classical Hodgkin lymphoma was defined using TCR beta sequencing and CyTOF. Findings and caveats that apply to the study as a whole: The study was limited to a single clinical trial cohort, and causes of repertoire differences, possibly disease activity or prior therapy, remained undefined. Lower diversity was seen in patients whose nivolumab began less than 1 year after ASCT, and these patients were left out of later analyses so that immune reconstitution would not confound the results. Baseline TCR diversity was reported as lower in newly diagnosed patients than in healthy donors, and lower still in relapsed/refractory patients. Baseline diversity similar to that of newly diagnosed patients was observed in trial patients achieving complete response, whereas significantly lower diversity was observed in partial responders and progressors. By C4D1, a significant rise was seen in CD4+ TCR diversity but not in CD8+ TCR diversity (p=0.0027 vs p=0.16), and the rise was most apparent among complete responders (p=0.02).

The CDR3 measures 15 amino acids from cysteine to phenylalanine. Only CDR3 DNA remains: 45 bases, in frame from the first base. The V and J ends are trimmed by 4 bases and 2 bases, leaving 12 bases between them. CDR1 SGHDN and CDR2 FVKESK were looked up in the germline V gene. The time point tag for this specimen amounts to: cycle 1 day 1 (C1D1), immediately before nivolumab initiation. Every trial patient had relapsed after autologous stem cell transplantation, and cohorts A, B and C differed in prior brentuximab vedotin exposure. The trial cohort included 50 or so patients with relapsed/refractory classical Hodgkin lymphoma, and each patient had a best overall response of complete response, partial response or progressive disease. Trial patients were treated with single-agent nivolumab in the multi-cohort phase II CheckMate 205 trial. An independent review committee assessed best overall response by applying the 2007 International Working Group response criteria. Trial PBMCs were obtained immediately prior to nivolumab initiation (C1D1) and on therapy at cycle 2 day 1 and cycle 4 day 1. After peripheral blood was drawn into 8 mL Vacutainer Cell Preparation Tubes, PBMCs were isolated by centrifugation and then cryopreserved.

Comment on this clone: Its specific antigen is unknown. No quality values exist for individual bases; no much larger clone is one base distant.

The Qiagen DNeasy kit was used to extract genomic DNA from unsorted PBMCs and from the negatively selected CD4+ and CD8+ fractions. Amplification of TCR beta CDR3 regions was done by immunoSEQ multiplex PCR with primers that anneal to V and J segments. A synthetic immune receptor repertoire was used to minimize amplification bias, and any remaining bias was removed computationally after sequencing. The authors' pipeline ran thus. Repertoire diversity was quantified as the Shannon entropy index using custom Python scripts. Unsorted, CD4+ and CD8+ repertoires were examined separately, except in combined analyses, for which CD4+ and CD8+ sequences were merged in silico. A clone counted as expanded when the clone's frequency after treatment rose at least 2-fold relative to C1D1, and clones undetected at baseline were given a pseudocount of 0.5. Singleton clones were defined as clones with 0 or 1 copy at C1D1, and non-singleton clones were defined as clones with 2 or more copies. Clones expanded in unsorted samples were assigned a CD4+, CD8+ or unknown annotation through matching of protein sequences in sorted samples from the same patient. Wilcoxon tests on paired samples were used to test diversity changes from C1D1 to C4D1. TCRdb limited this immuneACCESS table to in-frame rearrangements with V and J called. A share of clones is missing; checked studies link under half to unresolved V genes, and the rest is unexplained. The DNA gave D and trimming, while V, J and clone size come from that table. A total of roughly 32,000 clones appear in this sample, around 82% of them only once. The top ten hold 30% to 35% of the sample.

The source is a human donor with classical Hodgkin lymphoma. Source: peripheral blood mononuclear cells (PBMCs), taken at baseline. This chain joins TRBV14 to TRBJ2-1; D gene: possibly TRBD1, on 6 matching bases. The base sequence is TGTGCCAGCAGCCCCGGACAGCGGACCTACAATGAGCAGTTCTTC. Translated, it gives CASSPGQRTYNEQFF.